The entry that follows covers one T cell receptor (beta chain) sequence. Its antigen is unknown. This entry belongs to a study of T cells in localized non-small cell lung cancer. The table came from immunoSEQ multiplex PCR; TCRdb's copy has only in-frame clones and leaves some out. The sample lists over 55,000 clones, roughly 90% seen once, with roughly 1.9% in the top ten. Overall study findings and caveats: Higher T cell density in the blood was associated with longer overall survival, whereas higher adjacent-lung clonality associated with shorter survival. Tumor trailed uninvolved adjacent lung in T cell clonality, which peaked there. Out of the top 100 tumor clones, a median approximately 50 were seen in adjacent lung.

With V trimmed by 0 bases and J by 5 bases, 6 bases remained unmatched. This CDR3 is built from 15 residues. Germline CDR1 MNHEY, CDR2 SVGAGI. This clonotype was sampled from a woman between 35 and 70 years old with stage I lung adenocarcinoma. Sequences were derived from peripheral blood, sampled before any cancer treatment. V gene TRBV6-5 combines with J gene TRBJ2-7, with 8 bases lining up with TRBD2. CDR3 coding DNA: TGTGCCAGCAGTTACTCGGCGGGGGGCCAGGACGAGCAGTACTTC. Amino acid sequence: CASSYSAGGQDEQYF.